This is a list of T cell receptor beta chains from one sample in a study of blood T cells in healthy people across ages. MiXCR was run by TCRdb on the 5' RACE reads, yielding one entry per CDR3 protein. The sample consists of about a million distinct CDR3 sequences, 30% to 40% of them appearing once. The source material was blood. These receptors all come from a man in his late teens or twenties in good health. Each CDR3 is given without its conserved first and last residue. The order of the fields is J gene, V gene, CDR3 length, CDR3 protein.

TRBJ2-7 TRBV20-1 11 SAREESSYEQY
TRBJ1-1 TRBV12-3/TRBV12-4 12 ASSLTGYDTEAF
TRBJ1-1 TRBV7-3 13 ASSLISGVDTEAF
TRBJ2-1 TRBV10-3 14 AISETKRGGYNEQF
TRBJ2-7 TRBV9 14 ASSLRTSGGLNEQY
TRBJ2-3 TRBV14 15 ASSTRTGLRSTDTQY
TRBJ2-1 TRBV5-1 15 ASSLDSLGTGTYEQF
TRBJ1-1 TRBV7-3 13 ASSASGTANTEAF
TRBJ2-3 TRBV20-1 10 SSSFPQDTQY
NA TRBV20-1 13 SARRIGGNPYEQY
TRBJ2-3 TRBV7-9 13 ASSLGAGPTDTQY
TRBJ1-2 TRBV12-3/TRBV12-4 12 ASSFGDRAGGYT
TRBJ1-2 TRBV20-1 11 SASEGSFEGYT
TRBJ1-2 TRBV12-3/TRBV12-4 11 ASSPSGRHGYT
TRBJ2-7 TRBV7-2 12 ASSSRVNSYEQY
TRBJ1-4 TRBV20-1 12 SARPYYSGEKLF
TRBJ2-3 TRBV11-1 12 ASSLGNREDTQY
TRBJ2-3 TRBV20-1 11 SAGGSYTDTQY
TRBJ1-1 TRBV4-1 11 ASSQDGTNEAF
TRBJ2-5 TRBV10-3 11 AISESLGGEQY
TRBJ1-5 TRBV7-2 15 ASSLAPTVLSNQPQH
TRBJ2-3 TRBV12-1 15 ASSPPRTGEITDTQY
TRBJ1-5 TRBV20-1 8 SARGQPQH
TRBJ2-6 TRBV20-1 16 SARHRDRKNSGANVLT
TRBJ1-2 TRBV24-1 11 ATSDRPYDGYT
TRBJ2-2 TRBV27 13 ASKTGTGNTGELF
TRBJ2-6 TRBV10-3 14 AISSGQSSGANVLT
TRBJ1-1 TRBV2 11 ASSEALAREAF
TRBJ2-1 TRBV20-1 12 SARIGGPLTEQF
TRBJ2-4 TRBV7-3 14 ASSLEIAGGKNIQY
TRBJ1-1 TRBV20-1 11 SARGTEANEAF
TRBJ2-3 TRBV24-1 15 ATSDAPSGGLSYTQY
TRBJ1-2 TRBV12-3/TRBV12-4 11 ASTGEQGRGYT
TRBJ1-6 TRBV5-6 12 ASSGPGSDSPLH
TRBJ2-7 TRBV20-1 11 SAAWDRGVLQY
TRBJ2-4 TRBV20-1 13 SATTSGEAKNIQY
TRBJ1-2 TRBV5-1 13 ASSQSTGGDYGYT
TRBJ2-1 TRBV4-2 12 ASSQERYSNEQF
TRBJ2-2 TRBV29-1 10 SAATATGELF
TRBJ2-3 TRBV12-3/TRBV12-4 12 ASSSGLALDTQY
TRBJ2-7 TRBV4-3 14 ASSPIVDSGIYEQY
TRBJ1-1 TRBV29-1 10 SVEGGDLEAF
TRBJ2-4 TRBV7-2 13 ASSLPGTMKNIQY
TRBJ1-4 TRBV7-2 13 ASSPTGDRDEKLF
TRBJ2-7 TRBV6-2/TRBV6-3 12 ASSYSPPGNEQY
TRBJ2-3 TRBV12-3/TRBV12-4 10 ASRSFTDTQY